Shown below are 20 T cell receptor beta chains from a single sample sequenced in a study of control samples from healthy donors and cancer patients. Some clones are missing from TCRdb's copy, which holds only in-frame ones; the method was immunoSEQ multiplex PCR. Among 40,000 to 60,000 clones listed, roughly 85% were seen once. The sequenced material came from PBMCs. The receptors come from a woman in her forties or fifties with lung cancer.

This sequence joins TRBV19 and TRBJ2-2; D is uncertain. V shed 8 bases and J shed 0 bases, with 13 bases lying between them. The CDR3 sequence is 15 residues long. Per the germline V gene, CDR1 is LNHDA and CDR2 is SQIVND (reference sequence). CDR3 sequence (DNA): TGTGCCAGTCTCCCTTTACATACGAACACCGGGGAGCTGTTTTTT. Its protein product is CASLPLHTNTGELFF.

The chain has TRBV20-1 and TRBJ1-2; TRBD1 agrees at 8 bases. The CDR3 sequence is 15 residues long. After removal of 3 bases from V and 1 base from J, the junction contained 7 bases not matched to a gene. CDR1 and CDR2 (germline): DFQATT, SNEGSKA (reference sequence). CDR3 coding DNA: TGCAGTGCTAGTACAGGGGGGATTTTTAACTATGGCTACACCTTC. Amino acid sequence: CSASTGGIFNYGYTF.

The chain employs TRBV24-1 and TRBJ1-5; 10 bases agree with TRBD1. The CDR3 consists of 16 residues. J was trimmed by 2 bases and V by 2 bases; bases with no gene match: 2. Germline CDR1 is KGHDR and CDR2 is SFDVKD. The CDR3 here is CATSDWTGGGNQPQHF. As DNA, the CDR3 is TGTGCCACCAGTGATTGGACAGGGGGTGGCAATCAGCCCCAGCATTTT.

The genes are TRBV24-1 and TRBJ2-1, with no clear D. The CDR3 contains 16 residues. The germline CDR1 and CDR2 sequences are KGHDR and SFDVKD. V was clipped by 4 bases and J by 0 bases, with 12 bases between them. Here the CDR3 reads CATSDANPSSYNEQFF. The DNA for the CDR3 is TGTGCCACCAGTGACGCTAATCCGAGCTCCTACAATGAGCAGTTCTTC.

The V and J genes are TRBV7-2 and TRBJ2-7; 9 bases align to TRBD1. Germline V gene sequence: CDR1 SGHTA, CDR2 FQGNSA. This CDR3 is built from 15 residues. J lost 4 bases, V lost 1 base, and 5 bases had no gene match. CDR3 nucleotide sequence: TGTGCCAGCAGCTTAGTATGGACAGGGGCGTACGAGCAGTACTTC. Its translation: CASSLVWTGAYEQYF.

This chain uses TRBV19 with TRBJ1-5; D gene ambiguous. Germline-derived CDR1 and CDR2 are LNHDA and SQIVND (reference sequence). The CDR3 length is 15 residues. Trimming removed 9 bases at V and 6 bases at J, with 21 bases between. The CDR3 DNA is TGTGCCAGCCGATCGGCCAGGAGGGATGTTCAGCCCCAGCATTTT. Protein sequence: CASRSARRDVQPQHF. The full variable domain, completed using reference TRBV19 and TRBJ1-5, is DGGITQSPKYLFRKEGQNVTLSCEQNLNHDAMYWYRQDPGQGLRLIYYSQIVNDFQKGDIAEGYSVSREKKESFPLTVTSAQKNPTAFYLCASRSARRDVQPQHFGDGTRLSIL.

This chain links TRBV19 with TRBJ1-2, with D possibly matching TRBD1 (6 bases). This CDR3 is 13 amino acids long. The ends were cut back, 6 bases at V and 1 base at J, with 9 bases in the middle. In germline, CDR1 is LNHDA, CDR2 SQIVND (reference sequence). CDR3 DNA: TGTGCCAGTAGGACAGGAGTTAACTATGGCTACACCTTC. It is translated as CASRTGVNYGYTF.

This chain uses TRBV3-1 (or the pseudogene TRBV3-2) with TRBJ2-1; D gene uncertain. V shed 0 bases and J shed 9 bases, with 15 bases lying between them. The CDR3 is 15 residues long. Germline CDR1 LGHDT, CDR2 YNNKEL (reference sequence). CDR3 protein: CASSQDLAPGSEQFF. The CDR3 DNA follows: TGTGCCAGCAGCCAAGACCTCGCCCCCGGCAGTGAGCAGTTCTTC.

The gene calls are TRBV4-3 and TRBJ2-4; D is unclear. This CDR3 has 14 amino acids. CDR1 and CDR2 (germline): LGHNA, YSLEER. V gave up 0 bases and J gave up 10 bases, with 13 bases separating them. As DNA, the CDR3 is TGCGCCAGCAGCCAAGATCATCCTGATGGGATTCAGTACTTC. Residues: CASSQDHPDGIQYF.

This sequence joins TRBV6-5 and TRBJ1-1; D not resolved. This CDR3 comprises 12 residues. Between the trimmed V and J ends, which lost 2 bases and 2 bases, there was a span of 3 bases. CDR1 MNHEY and CDR2 SVGAGI come from the germline V gene. In DNA, the CDR3 is TGTGCCAGCAGTTACCGAAACACTGAAGCTTTCTTT. Residues: CASSYRNTEAFF.

V is TRBV30 and J is TRBJ1-5; D not resolved. The CDR3 length is 13 residues. V was pared by 0 bases and J by 5 bases, with 8 bases between. Germline lookup yields CDR1 GTSNPN and CDR2 SVGIG (reference sequence). The CDR3 region has the DNA TGTGCCTGGAGTGTATTGTCTGATCAGCCCCAGCATTTT. This translates into CAWSVLSDQPQHF.

The chain employs TRBV27 and TRBJ2-3, with D perhaps TRBD1 (8 bases). The CDR3 covers 13 residues. Germline V gene sequence: CDR1 MNHEY, CDR2 SMNVEV (reference sequence). Trimming removed 8 bases from V and 5 bases from J, with 14 bases in between. The CDR3 bases are TGTGCCAGCTACAGGGGGGGCGGAGATACGCAGTATTTT. Translated: CASYRGGGDTQYF.

V gene TRBV3-1 (or the pseudogene TRBV3-2) combines with J gene TRBJ1-1, with D unclear. The CDR3 consists of 12 residues. V was trimmed by 4 bases and J by 7 bases, leaving 10 bases between them. Germline values: CDR1 LGHDT, CDR2 YNNKEL (reference sequence). CDR3 sequence: CASSPHGREAFF. DNA for the CDR3: TGTGCCAGCAGCCCACACGGTCGTGAAGCTTTCTTT.

This clone was seen a single time. The chain employs TRBV7-9 and TRBJ1-4; a possible D gene is TRBD1 (5 bases). Germline-derived CDR1 and CDR2 are SEHNR and FQNEAQ (reference sequence). Trimming removed 1 base at V and 5 bases at J, with 8 bases between. This CDR3 spans 14 amino acids. This chain's CDR3 is CASSLDGGNEKLFF. CDR3 in DNA: TGTGCCAGCAGCTTAGATGGGGGAAATGAAAAACTGTTTTTT.

The chain combines TRBV3-1 (or the pseudogene TRBV3-2) with TRBJ1-5, with TRBD1 as a possible D gene (5 bases). CDR3 length equals 15 residues. Trimming stripped 2 bases from V and 0 bases from J, with 8 bases between. Germline V lookup: CDR1 LGHDT, CDR2 YNNKEL (reference sequence). The chain's CDR3 is CASSQNTGSNQPQHF. The CDR3 DNA sequence: TGTGCCAGCAGCCAAAATACAGGTAGCAATCAGCCCCAGCATTTT.

This rearrangement joins TRBV7-9 to TRBJ1-1; 9 bases agree with TRBD1. CDR1 SEHNR and CDR2 FQNEAQ come from the germline V gene (reference sequence). Trimming at V came to 6 bases and at J to 0 bases, leaving 5 bases not matched to a gene. The CDR3 is 15 residues long. DNA for the CDR3: TGTGCCAGCAGACAAGGACAGGGGATGAACACTGAAGCTTTCTTT. Residues: CASRQGQGMNTEAFF.

This chain joins TRBV11-2 and TRBJ1-4; unclear D gene. V was trimmed by 5 bases and J by 2 bases, leaving 9 bases between them. The CDR3 length is 14 residues. In germline, CDR1 is SGHAT, CDR2 FQNNGV. In DNA, the CDR3 is TGTGCCAGCAGCCTGGACGGGACTAATGAAAAACTGTTTTTT. Protein: CASSLDGTNEKLFF.

CDR3 region: CASSLAGSLAGIYEQYF. The CDR3 region has the DNA TGCGCCAGCAGCTTGGCCGGTTCGTTAGCGGGGATCTACGAGCAGTACTTC. This chain joins TRBV5-1 and TRBJ2-7; 8 positions agree with TRBD2. This CDR3 comprises 17 residues. Germline lookup yields CDR1 SGHRS and CDR2 YFSETQ. After removal of 0 bases from V and 3 bases from J, the junction contained 11 bases not matched to a gene.

The count of this clone is one. The rearrangement uses TRBV7-2 and TRBJ1-5; no firm D call. V lost 0 bases to trimming and J lost 0 bases, with 15 bases between them. This CDR3 spans 18 amino acids. The germline V gene encodes CDR1 SGHTA and CDR2 FQGNSA. The CDR3 here is CASSLATGPSTSNQPQHF. CDR3 bases: TGTGCCAGCAGCTTAGCGACCGGGCCGAGTACTAGCAATCAGCCCCAGCATTTT.

As for this clone: Other DNA sequences in the sample encode the same CDR3. The chain employs TRBV19 and TRBJ1-5; no reliable D call. V lost 1 base, J lost 7 bases, and 11 bases lay in between. Germline loops: CDR1 LNHDA, CDR2 SQIVND (reference sequence). This CDR3 spans 14 amino acids. The CDR3 loop reads CASSIGYGGQPQHF. CDR3 nucleotides: TGTGCCAGTAGTATAGGTTACGGCGGGCAGCCCCAGCATTTT.